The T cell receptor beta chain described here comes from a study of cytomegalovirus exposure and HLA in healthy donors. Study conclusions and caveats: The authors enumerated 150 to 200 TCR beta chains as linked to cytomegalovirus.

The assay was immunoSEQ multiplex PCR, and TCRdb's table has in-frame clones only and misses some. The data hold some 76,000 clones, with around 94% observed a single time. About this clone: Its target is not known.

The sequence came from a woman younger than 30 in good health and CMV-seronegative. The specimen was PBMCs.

CDR3 coding DNA: TGTGCCAGTAGTCAACCCGGGACAGGGGGCTCACCCCTCCACTTT. Residues: CASSQPGTGGSPLHF. The chain joins TRBV19 to TRBJ1-6, with 12 bases lining up with TRBD1. Germline trimming cut 5 bases from V and 10 bases from J; bases unmatched to any gene: 6. Germline values: CDR1 LNHDA, CDR2 SQIVND (reference sequence). There are 15 residues in the CDR3.